The clone carrying this T cell receptor (beta chain) was detected only once. The entry originates in a study of blood T cell repertoires in COVID-19. Study information: Sites across the United States, Italy and Spain contributed samples from acute and convalescent COVID-19.

Profiling relied on immunoSEQ multiplex PCR, and the TCRdb table lists in-frame clones only, not all of them. The sample yields fewer than 85,000 clones, roughly 80% seen once. Germline V gene data show CDR1 as PRHDT and CDR2 as FYEKMQ (reference sequence). Unmatched junction bases numbered 7, after V lost 4 bases and J lost 9 bases. The CDR3 sequence is 16 residues long. V gene TRBV13 combines with J gene TRBJ2-1; the match to TRBD2 covers 15 bases. This sequence originates from a woman in her fifties or sixties with acute or convalescent COVID-19. The sequencing sample was made of peripheral blood. CDR3 protein: CASSSGTSGGSGEQFF. CDR3 coding DNA: TGTGCCAGCAGCTCGGGGACTAGCGGGGGGTCGGGTGAGCAGTTCTTC. Combining the CDR3 with reference TRBV13 and TRBJ2-1 gives the whole variable domain AAGVIQSPRHLIKEKRETATLKCYPIPRHDTVYWYQQGPGQDPQFLISFYEKMQSDKGSIPDRFSAQQFSDYHSELNMSSLELGDSALYFCASSSGTSGGSGEQFFGPGTRLTVL.